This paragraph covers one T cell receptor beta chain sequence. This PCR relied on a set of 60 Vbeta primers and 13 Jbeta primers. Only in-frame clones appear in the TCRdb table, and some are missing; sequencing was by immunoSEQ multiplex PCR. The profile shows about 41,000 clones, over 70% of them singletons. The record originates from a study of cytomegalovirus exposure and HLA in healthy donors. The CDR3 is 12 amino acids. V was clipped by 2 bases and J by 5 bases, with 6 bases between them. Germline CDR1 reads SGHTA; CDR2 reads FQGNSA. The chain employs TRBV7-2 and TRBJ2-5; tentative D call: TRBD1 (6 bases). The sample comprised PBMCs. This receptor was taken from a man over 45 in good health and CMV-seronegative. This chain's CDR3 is CASSLQGETQYF. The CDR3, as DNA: TGTGCCAGCAGCTTACAGGGGGAGACCCAGTACTTC.